The 3 T cell receptor beta chains below all came from one sample that was sequenced in a study of glioma-infiltrating T cells listed by TCRdb under 2016. The reads were generated on an Illumina MiSeq. TCR alpha and beta CDR3 regions were amplified with the iRepertoire nested amplicon-rescue multiplex PCR (arm-PCR) platform from RNA. TCRdb handled the public reads itself, with Q25 trimming in fastp and clone calling in MiXCR, and kept productive beta chains. Entries are consolidated by CDR3 protein sequence, retaining the most common genes and DNA. This sample comprises about 140,000 distinct CDR3 sequences, approximately 40% of them detected only once. The ten top clones hold more than 15% of the sample. The sample comprised glioma tissue, nonneoplastic brain tissue, or PBMCs (not recorded which). The receptors come from a human donor with low-grade glioma or glioblastoma, undergoing nonglioma brain surgery, or in good health (not recorded which).

This clonotype came up once. A clone one base away is much larger, so this may be a read error. The gene calls are TRBV6-5 and TRBJ1-1; no firm D call. The germline V gene has CDR1 MNHEY and CDR2 SVGAGI. CDR3 length: 14 residues. V was cut by 0 bases and J by 7 bases, with 12 bases left in between. The CDR3 reads CASSYSGMGNEAFF. The CDR3 DNA sequence: TGTGCCAGCAGTTACTCAGGGATGGGCAATGAAGCTTTCTTT.

The J gene is TRBJ1-2, the V gene TRBV6-8, with D possibly matching TRBD1 (6 bases). The CDR3 is 14 residues long. The germline V gene has CDR1 MNHGY and CDR2 SAAAGT. Trimming shortened V by 4 bases and J by 5 bases, and 14 bases separated the two germline ends. CDR3 DNA: TGTGCCAGCAGTTTAGTCGGACAGAGATATGGCTACACCTTC. It yields the protein CASSLVGQRYGYTF.

There are a few counts of this clonotype. The V gene is TRBV2, the J gene TRBJ1-4; D not certain. The ends were cut back, 2 bases at V and 8 bases at J, with 3 bases in the middle. CDR1 and CDR2 from the germline V gene are SNHLY and FYNNEI. CDR3 length equals 11 residues. The CDR3 loop reads CASSEREKLFF. DNA of the CDR3: TGTGCCAGCAGTGAACGGGAAAAACTGTTTTTT.